The 26 T cell receptor beta chains below come from one sample, sequenced in a study of tumor-infiltrating T cells and Merkel cell polyomavirus. Study overall: The T cells studied were KLL-specific CD8+ cells against Merkel polyomavirus.

The table came from immunoSEQ multiplex PCR; TCRdb's copy has only in-frame clones and leaves some out. Among 24,000 or so clones, 70% to 90% were seen once, and the ten largest hold roughly 3%. Every patient's tumor was robustly positive for Merkel cell polyomavirus Large T antigen on immunohistochemistry. The sequenced sample was lymph node tissue. These receptors were collected from a man between 50 and 59 years old with Merkel cell carcinoma.

V usage is TRBV14 and J usage is TRBJ1-5, with no clear D. CDR1 is SGHDN and CDR2 is FVKESK in the germline V gene. V shed 5 bases and J shed 7 bases, with 15 bases lying between them. The CDR3 spans 14 residues. The CDR3 protein is CASSKRGFEQPQHF. In DNA, the CDR3 is TGTGCCAGCAGCAAGCGAGGGTTTGAGCAGCCCCAGCATTTT.

J is TRBJ1-1 and V is TRBV12-5; the match to TRBD1 covers 8 bases. CDR3 size: 15 residues. Germline-derived CDR1 and CDR2 are LGHNT and FRNRAP. J was trimmed by 1 base and V by 2 bases; bases with no gene match: 3. The CDR3 here is CASGLSTGGNTEAFF. The CDR3, as DNA: TGTGCTAGTGGTTTGTCCACAGGGGGGAACACTGAAGCTTTCTTT.

This sequence joins TRBV28 and TRBJ1-4; TRBD1 is a possible D gene (5 bases). Trimming took 4 bases from V and 0 from J, leaving 21 bases between them. Germline CDR1 is MDHEN and CDR2 is SYDVKM. The length of the CDR3 is 19 residues. The CDR3 loop is CASSSPRGEGDATNEKLFF. CDR3 nucleotides: TGTGCCAGCAGTTCCCCACGAGGAGAAGGGGATGCAACTAATGAAAAACTGTTTTTT. Looking up the rest from reference TRBV28 and TRBJ1-4 gives the full variable domain: DVKVTQSSRYLVKRTGEKVFLECVQDMDHENMFWYRQDPGLGLRLIYFSYDVKMKEKGDIPEGYSVSREKKERFSLILESASTNQTSMYLCASSSPRGEGDATNEKLFFGSGTQLSVL.

The CDR3 bases are TGTGCCAGCAGTTTATATGGACAGACTAATTCACCCCTCCACTTT. Translating it yields CASSLYGQTNSPLHF. This chain joins TRBV28 and TRBJ1-6, with D perhaps matching TRBD1 (6 bases). The CDR3 covers 15 residues. Germline V gives CDR1 MDHEN, CDR2 SYDVKM. V was shortened by 1 base and J by 6 bases, with 10 bases between the two germline ends. Using reference TRBV28 and TRBJ1-6 for the parts outside the CDR3, the full variable domain is DVKVTQSSRYLVKRTGEKVFLECVQDMDHENMFWYRQDPGLGLRLIYFSYDVKMKEKGDIPEGYSVSREKKERFSLILESASTNQTSMYLCASSLYGQTNSPLHFGNGTRLTVT.

This chain joins TRBV5-1 and TRBJ2-5; D is uncertain. V was cut by 1 base and J by 4 bases, with 11 bases left in between. Germline CDR1 SGHRS, CDR2 YFSETQ. The CDR3 contains 14 residues. The CDR3 reads CASSLSEPGETQYF. The CDR3 coding sequence is TGCGCCAGCAGCTTGTCAGAGCCGGGAGAGACCCAGTACTTC.

The chain links TRBV6-5 to TRBJ1-1, with D unresolved. V was cut by 4 bases and J by 5 bases, with 5 bases left in between. CDR1 is MNHEY, CDR2 SVGAGI, per germline. This CDR3 spans 11 amino acids. CDR3 in amino acids: CASSSLTEAFF. CDR3 DNA: TGTGCCAGCAGTTCCCTAACTGAAGCTTTCTTT.

The chain joins TRBV29-1 to TRBJ2-3; tentative D call: TRBD2 (6 bases). Germline CDR1 SQVTM, CDR2 ANQGSEA. CDR3 length: 14 amino acids. The V end was cut by 2 bases, the J end by 4 bases, with 13 bases between. The CDR3 DNA follows: TGCAGCGTTGAAAGGCTTCTAGCGCCAGATACGCAGTATTTT. It codes for CSVERLLAPDTQYF.

This clone was picked up a small number of times. The CDR3 loop is CATRRGGGNQPQHF. The CDR3 nucleotides read TGTGCCACGAGACGGGGGGGCGGCAATCAGCCCCAGCATTTT. The genes are TRBV6-6 and TRBJ1-5; the D gene is possibly TRBD1 (6 bases). Germline lookup yields CDR1 MNHNY and CDR2 SVGAGI (reference sequence). With 10 bases removed from V and 2 bases from J, the gap between germline ends came to 15 bases. The CDR3 has 14 residues.

In this sample, this clone turned up once. The chain combines TRBV2 with TRBJ2-5; tentative D call: TRBD1 (6 bases). The CDR3 contains 14 residues. With 7 bases removed from V and 2 bases from J, the gap between germline ends came to 14 bases. Germline-derived CDR1 and CDR2 are SNHLY and FYNNEI. The CDR3 sequence: CASIPGRGQETQYF. CDR3 sequence (DNA): TGTGCCAGCATCCCCGGCAGGGGACAAGAGACCCAGTACTTC.

The V gene is TRBV6-4, the J gene TRBJ2-1; 10 bases are a match to TRBD1. The V and J ends lost 3 bases and 3 bases, in that order; junction bases with no gene match: 5. The CDR3 has 16 amino acids. Germline assignment: CDR1 MRHNA and CDR2 SNTAGT. The CDR3 DNA reads TGTGCCAGCAGTGAGGCGGGGACAGGGGACTACAATGAGCAGTTCTTC. It yields the protein CASSEAGTGDYNEQFF.

V is TRBV29-1 and J is TRBJ2-7; 7 nucleotides agree with TRBD1. In germline, CDR1 is SQVTM, CDR2 ANQGSEA. V shed 4 bases, J shed 2 bases, and the junction held 8 bases outside the gene matches. The CDR3 sequence is 14 residues long. The CDR3 sequence: CSVAPRQGTYEQYF. CDR3 nucleotide sequence: TGCAGCGTTGCCCCCAGACAGGGTACCTACGAGCAGTACTTC.

The chain is built from TRBV5-6 and TRBJ2-5, with D unclear. Germline CDR1 SGHDT, CDR2 YYEEEE. V was pared by 3 bases and J by 4 bases, with 13 bases between. The length of the CDR3 is 14 residues. The CDR3: CASSSESPGETQYF. CDR3 nucleotide sequence: TGTGCCAGCAGCTCCGAGAGCCCCGGAGAGACCCAGTACTTC.

The genes are TRBV29-1 and TRBJ2-3; the D gene is possibly TRBD2 (5 bases). Germline CDR1 is SQVTM and CDR2 is ANQGSEA. V dropped 6 bases and J dropped 0 bases, with 10 bases sitting between them. The CDR3 has 13 residues. Written as DNA, the CDR3 is TGCAGCGTCAGGACTGATAGCACAGATACGCAGTATTTT. Its translation: CSVRTDSTDTQYF.

The J gene is TRBJ2-3, the V gene TRBV5-4; a weak D match, TRBD1 (6 bases). The CDR3 spans 15 residues. The V and J ends lost 3 bases and 5 bases respectively, with 16 bases between them. CDR1 and CDR2 from the germline V gene are SGHNT and YYREEE (reference sequence). The CDR3 DNA follows: TGTGCCAGCAGCTGGGGGACAAGGGGACAAGATACGCAGTATTTT. It codes for CASSWGTRGQDTQYF.

The rearrangement links TRBV4-2 to TRBJ2-7; 8 bases line up with TRBD1. CDR1 is LGHNA and CDR2 is YNFKEQ in the germline V gene. This CDR3 region has 15 residues. V gave up 5 bases and J gave up 6 bases; unmatched junction bases: 12. The CDR3 sequence is CASSGTGTGVPEQYF. The CDR3, as DNA: TGTGCCAGCAGCGGGACCGGGACAGGCGTACCCGAGCAGTACTTC.

The rearrangement joins TRBV5-4 to TRBJ2-3; 10 nucleotides align to TRBD2. From germline, CDR1 is SGHNT and CDR2 YYREEE (reference sequence). V trimming: 4 bases; J trimming: 3 bases; junction bases outside the gene matches: 8. The CDR3 is 16 residues long. The CDR3 region is CASSQELAGRTDTQYF. The CDR3 nucleotides are TGTGCCAGCAGCCAAGAACTAGCGGGGAGAACAGATACGCAGTATTTT.

The chain joins TRBV4-3 to TRBJ2-5; no clear D. V shed 0 bases and J shed 8 bases, with 13 bases lying between them. Per germline, CDR1 LGHNA and CDR2 YSLEER. The CDR3 totals 14 residues. CDR3 nucleotide sequence: TGCGCCAGCAGCCAAGATCGTCAGTATCGAACCCAGTACTTC. Its translation: CASSQDRQYRTQYF.

The chain employs TRBV11-2 and TRBJ2-1; TRBD2 matches at 11 bases. The CDR3 is made up of 15 amino acids. The germline CDR1 and CDR2 sequences are SGHAT and FQNNGV. With 5 bases clipped from V and 9 bases from J, the junction kept 9 bases outside the gene matches. The CDR3 nucleotides read TGTGCCAGCAGCCAATTTAGCGGGGGGGCAAGTGAGCAGTTCTTC. Amino acid sequence: CASSQFSGGASEQFF.

This chain joins TRBV4-3 and TRBJ2-6; maybe TRBD1 (6 bases). Germline CDR1 LGHNA, CDR2 YSLEER. V lost 3 bases and J 4 bases, leaving 19 bases between the germline ends. CDR3 length: 18 amino acids. In DNA, the CDR3 is TGCGCCAGCAGCCAGCAACACAGGGTTGCTGCGGGGGCCAACGTCCTGACTTTC. Amino acid sequence: CASSQQHRVAAGANVLTF.

The CDR3 bases are TGTGCCAGCAGTGCGGCTGAGGCGGGAGTGGAGACCCAGTACTTC. Encoded protein: CASSAAEAGVETQYF. V gene TRBV6-5 combines with J gene TRBJ2-5; 7 positions agree with TRBD2. Trimming at V came to 5 bases and at J to 5 bases, leaving 11 bases not matched to a gene. This CDR3 is built from 15 residues. CDR1 MNHEY and CDR2 SVGAGI come from the germline V gene.

V and J are TRBV6-6 and TRBJ1-1; 7 bases map to TRBD1. From germline, CDR1 is MNHNY and CDR2 SVGAGI (reference sequence). V lost 6 bases, J lost 5 bases, and 6 bases stayed unmatched. The CDR3 spans 13 residues. The CDR3 loop reads CASSYNRGTEAFF. The DNA for the CDR3 is TGTGCCAGCAGCTATAACAGGGGAACTGAAGCTTTCTTT.

The J gene is TRBJ1-1, the V gene TRBV27; 9 bases fit TRBD1. The ends lost 5 bases at V and 5 bases at J; junction bases unmatched: 6. Germline V gene sequence: CDR1 MNHEY, CDR2 SMNVEV (reference sequence). This CDR3 has 14 amino acids. The CDR3 DNA sequence: TGTGCCAGCAGTGGGACAGGGTCTTATACTGAAGCTTTCTTT. Translating gives CASSGTGSYTEAFF.

The chain uses TRBV6-6 and TRBJ1-5; maybe TRBD1 (5 bases). There are 14 residues in the CDR3. The germline V and J ends were trimmed by 2 bases and 3 bases, with 8 bases remaining between them. Germline V lookup: CDR1 MNHNY, CDR2 SVGAGI (reference sequence). The CDR3 DNA reads TGTGCCAGCAGTTACGAACAGGACAATCAGCCCCAGCATTTT. Translated, it gives CASSYEQDNQPQHF.

The chain recombines TRBV27 with TRBJ1-2; D gene uncertain. The germline V gene encodes CDR1 MNHEY and CDR2 SMNVEV (reference sequence). The CDR3 runs 12 residues. Trimming removed 6 bases from V and 0 bases from J, with 5 bases in between. CDR3 DNA sequence: TGTGCCAGCAGGGTAGCTAACTATGGCTACACCTTC. This translates into CASRVANYGYTF.

The CDR3 DNA reads as TGTGCCAGCAGCTTAGTAGAGGAGCAGTACTTC. Translating gives CASSLVEEQYF. The J gene is TRBJ2-7, the V gene TRBV11-2; D is unresolved. V shed 1 base and J shed 7 bases, with 5 bases lying between them. The CDR3 loop spans 11 amino acids. Germline-derived CDR1 and CDR2 are SGHAT and FQNNGV.

The rearrangement uses TRBV11-2 and TRBJ1-3; 8 nucleotides line up with TRBD1. Germline assignment: CDR1 SGHAT and CDR2 FQNNGV. Trimming at V came to 3 bases and at J to 0 bases, leaving 10 bases not matched to a gene. The length of the CDR3 is 18 residues. CDR3 protein: CASSFKFRTGLSGNTIYF. For the CDR3, the DNA is TGTGCCAGCAGCTTCAAATTTCGGACAGGGCTCTCTGGAAACACCATATATTTT.